This paragraph covers one TCR beta chain sequence. The donors, nominally healthy at sampling, likely had unrecorded immune exposures. Vbeta (60) and Jbeta (13) primers were used in the PCR. Sequencing used immunoSEQ multiplex PCR; TCRdb keeps in-frame clones, though not all of them. The sample records about 160,000 clones, 60% to 85% being singletons. The CDR3 has 16 residues. From germline, CDR1 is LGHNA and CDR2 YNFKEQ. The V gene end was trimmed by 0 bases and the J gene end by 0 bases; junction bases not matched to a gene: 2. This record belongs to a study of cytomegalovirus exposure and HLA in healthy donors.

The sequenced sample consisted of PBMCs. The source is a male donor in good health and CMV-seropositive. The rearrangement joins TRBV4-2 to TRBJ2-1, with TRBD1 matching over 7 bases. Here the CDR3 DNA reads TGTGCCAGCAGCCAAGACGACAGGGTCTCCTACAATGAGCAGTTCTTC. Its translation: CASSQDDRVSYNEQFF.